Shown below are 10 T cell receptor beta chains from a single sample sequenced in a study of blood T cell repertoires in COVID-19. TCRdb's copy holds only in-frame clones and misses some; the assay was immunoSEQ multiplex PCR. The data show roughly 100,000 clones, more than 75% seen once. Sequenced sample: peripheral blood. These TCRs come from a woman aged 30 to 39 with acute or convalescent COVID-19.

This clone has just one count. The chain uses TRBV5-1 and TRBJ2-1; 8 nucleotides align to TRBD1. The V gene's germline CDR1 is SGHRS and CDR2 YFSETQ. The CDR3 has 14 residues. Unmatched junction bases numbered 4, after V lost 4 bases and J lost 4 bases. The CDR3 loop is CASSRTGPYNEQFF. CDR3 nucleotides: TGCGCCAGCAGCCGGACAGGGCCTTACAATGAGCAGTTCTTC.

The count of this clone is one. The J gene is TRBJ2-3, the V gene TRBV7-7; D is ambiguous. Germline assignment: CDR1 SSHAT and CDR2 FNYEAQ (reference sequence). Trimming pared 5 bases from V and 1 base from J, leaving 10 bases between. The CDR3 covers 14 residues. The CDR3, as DNA: TGTGCCAGCAGCCCCAGATTGGGCACAGATACGCAGTATTTT. It codes for CASSPRLGTDTQYF. Filled out from reference TRBV7-7 and TRBJ2-3, the complete variable domain reads GAGVSQSPRYKVTKRGQDVTLRCDPISSHATLYWYQQALGQGPEFLTYFNYEAQPDKSGLPSDRFSAERPEGSISTLTIQRTEQRDSAMYRCASSPRLGTDTQYFGPGTRLTVL.

J is TRBJ2-7 and V is TRBV9; 8 bases align to TRBD1. Germline V gives CDR1 SGDLS, CDR2 YYNGEE. The CDR3 is 18 residues long. The V gene end was trimmed by 3 bases and the J gene end by 2 bases; junction bases not matched to a gene: 16. For the CDR3, the DNA is TGTGCCAGCAGCGCGGTCCGTAGTTGGGACAGGTTAACCTACGAGCAGTACTTC. Protein sequence: CASSAVRSWDRLTYEQYF. Full variable domain (missing parts from reference TRBV9 and TRBJ2-7): DSGVTQTPKHLITATGQRVTLRCSPRSGDLSVYWYQQSLDQGLQFLIQYYNGEERAKGNILERFSAQQFPDLHSELNLSSLELGDSALYFCASSAVRSWDRLTYEQYFGPGTRLTVT.

The rearrangement uses TRBV7-9 and TRBJ2-1; 8 bases are shared with TRBD2. CDR1 SEHNR and CDR2 FQNEAQ come from the germline V gene (reference sequence). This CDR3 comprises 15 residues. Trimming cost V 3 bases and J 8 bases; bases outside gene matches: 9. The CDR3 region has the DNA TGTGCCAGCAGCTTGTTTCGGGAGGGTGGAGATGAGCAGTTCTTC. Translating gives CASSLFREGGDEQFF.

V and J are TRBV4-1 and TRBJ1-1, with a tentative D call TRBD1 (5 bases). V was trimmed by 1 base and J by 7 bases, leaving 13 bases between them. This CDR3 region has 14 residues. Germline V CDR1 and CDR2: MGHRA, YSYEKL. The CDR3 loop is CASSQAPGLIEAFF. The CDR3 bases are TGCGCCAGCAGCCAAGCCCCGGGACTTATTGAAGCTTTCTTT.

This chain joins TRBV5-6 and TRBJ1-1, with TRBD1 as a possible D gene (5 bases). This CDR3 comprises 15 residues. Germline lookup yields CDR1 SGHDT and CDR2 YYEEEE. The V gene lost 1 base and the J gene lost 2 bases, with 12 bases spanning the gap. In DNA form, the CDR3 reads TGTGCCAGCAGCTTGTGGAGACAGCCCAACACTGAAGCTTTCTTT. It translates to CASSLWRQPNTEAFF.

Turning to this clone: Additional DNA sequences in this sample encode the identical CDR3. The chain couples TRBV27 to TRBJ2-7; 7 bases line up with TRBD2. V dropped 6 bases and J dropped 4; count of bases not matched to a gene: 0. The CDR3 length is 11 residues. Looked up from germline, CDR1 is MNHEY and CDR2 is SMNVEV (reference sequence). In nucleotides, the CDR3 is TGTGCCAGCAGCGGGGGGTACGAGCAGTACTTC. Amino acids: CASSGGYEQYF.

This chain connects TRBV5-1 to TRBJ2-6; unclear D gene. Trimming left V 4 bases short and J 0 bases short, with 14 bases between. The germline CDR1 and CDR2 sequences are SGHRS and YFSETQ. The CDR3 runs 17 residues. The CDR3 nucleotides are TGCGCCAGCAGCCCCAGGTCGGTGGGCTCTGGGGCCAACGTCCTGACTTTC. Translated, it gives CASSPRSVGSGANVLTF.

V usage is TRBV6-5 and J usage is TRBJ1-5, with D tentatively TRBD1 (5 bases). The CDR3 spans 15 residues. The germline gives CDR1 MNHEY, CDR2 SVGAGI. Trimming stripped 5 bases from V and 2 bases from J, with 13 bases between. The CDR3 protein is CASSQRGTGNQPQHF. For the CDR3, the DNA is TGTGCCAGCAGTCAGCGGGGGACGGGCAATCAGCCCCAGCATTTT.

The chain recombines TRBV10-3 with TRBJ1-2; TRBD1 matches 12 bases. Losses at the gene ends were 9 bases for V and 6 bases for J; bases not matched to a gene: 11. The CDR3 runs 15 residues. Germline CDR1 ENHRY, CDR2 SYGVKD. CDR3 bases: TGTGCCATGTCTCACGGGACAGGGGGCGCGAATGGCTACACCTTC. It yields the protein CAMSHGTGGANGYTF.